The entry below describes one TCR beta chain. V was clipped by 8 bases and J by 0 bases, with 16 bases between them. This CDR3 comprises 15 residues. The germline V gene encodes CDR1 LNHDA and CDR2 SQIVND (reference sequence). Original methodology: Reference gene primers were amplified, and this amplification served to estimate nucleated cell counts. The repertoire was sequenced with immunoSEQ multiplex PCR; TCRdb's copy has only in-frame clones and lacks some. The V and J calls and clone size come from that table; D and trimming were worked out from the DNA. The sample has under 80,000 clones, around 80% seen once. The data derive from a study of blood T cell repertoires in COVID-19. On the study more broadly: Samples taken during acute and convalescent COVID-19 were collected in the United States, Italy and Spain.

This TCR came from a human donor in a cohort sampled during active COVID-19. Sequenced input: peripheral blood. This rearrangement joins TRBV19 to TRBJ1-1; possible D gene TRBD1, 6 bases. In DNA, the CDR3 is TGTGCCAGTGGATTACAGGGTGGGATGAACACTGAAGCTTTCTTT. This codes for CASGLQGGMNTEAFF.